The clone carrying this T cell receptor (beta chain) has just a few counts. Antigen unknown. At one of its ends the junction is not consistent with the germline gene, which may arise from a read error. The CDR3 consists of 14 residues. Germline V gene sequence: CDR1 SSHAT, CDR2 FNYEAQ (reference sequence). The study's findings and limits: Greatest tumor Treg TCR overlap was with tumor naive CD4+ cells.

Naive CD4+ T cells were purified with Tregs depleted by CD25. Semi-nested PCR with Nested Universal Primer A followed constant-region reverse priming of full-length variable regions. MiXCR was run by TCRdb on the 5' RACE reads, yielding one entry per CDR3 protein. The sample contains roughly 50,000 distinct CDR3 sequences, 17% of which appear only once. Specimen: naive CD4+ T cells sorted from blood. Subset meaning: naive CD4+ T cells, CD4+CD45RA+CD25-. J is TRBJ2-2 and V is TRBV7-7; D call uncertain. The sequence came from a female donor with breast cancer. The chain's CDR3 is CASSSISNTGELFF. CDR3 nucleotides: TGTGCTAGCAGCTCAATTTCGAACACCGGGGAGCTGTTTTTT. The entire variable domain, with the rest obtained from reference TRBV7-7 and TRBJ2-2, is as follows: GAGVSQSPRYKVTKRGQDVTLRCDPISSHATLYWYQQALGQGPEFLTYFNYEAQPDKSGLPSDRFSAERPEGSISTLTIQRTEQRDSAMYRCASSSISNTGELFFGEGSRLTVL.